The rows below give T cell receptor beta chains drawn from one sample of a study of cytomegalovirus exposure and HLA in healthy donors. Assay used: immunoSEQ multiplex PCR; TCRdb lists only in-frame clones, some missing. Of roughly 150,000 clones in the sample, around four fifths were seen once. The sample taken for sequencing was PBMCs. All receptors derive from a man aged 25 to 45 in good health and CMV-seropositive. Each CDR3 is given with its conserved first and last residue. The D gene is left open where the match is weak. The size field is filled for only some rows; it gives once, few, many or a size class.

j_call	v_call	clone_size	d_call	cdr3_nt	cdr3_aa
TRBJ2-4	TRBV28	-	-	TGTGCCAGCTCCCCCCCGGGAAGGGACAAAAACATTCAGTACTTC	CASSPPGRDKNIQYF
TRBJ2-3	TRBV2	-	TRBD2	TGTGCCAGCATCGCGGGAGAACGCACAGATACGCAGTATTTT	CASIAGERTDTQYF
TRBJ2-2	TRBV5-4	-	TRBD1	TGTGCCAGCAGCCCCTACCCGGGACAGTACACCGGGGAGCTGTTTTTT	CASSPYPGQYTGELFF
TRBJ2-7	TRBV4-3	-	TRBD2	TGCGCCAGCAGCCAAGAAAGGCCGGGACTAGCAGGCGAGCAGTACTTC	CASSQERPGLAGEQYF
TRBJ2-1	TRBV11-3	once	TRBD1	TGTGCCAGCAGCTTGGGGGGACAGGGGATAAATGAGCAGTTCTTC	CASSLGGQGINEQFF
TRBJ2-5	TRBV5-1	-	TRBD2	TGCGCCAGCAGCGAGAGGCTAGCGGGGGGGAGACGGGAGACCCAGTACTTC	CASSERLAGGRRETQYF
TRBJ1-2	TRBV7-8	once	TRBD1	TGTGCCAGCAGCAGGGACAGCTATGGCTACACCTTC	CASSRDSYGYTF
TRBJ2-1	TRBV15	-	TRBD2	TGTGCCACCAGAGCGACTAGCGGGGGGTACAATGAGCAGTTCTTC	CATRATSGGYNEQFF
TRBJ2-2	TRBV29-1	-	TRBD1	TGCAGCGTGGCGGGGAACATACAGGGGGTAAACACCGGGGAGCTGTTTTTT	CSVAGNIQGVNTGELFF
TRBJ2-7	TRBV7-2	-	-	TGTGCCAGCAGCTTAATGGCCTCCTACGAGCAGTACTTC	CASSLMASYEQYF
TRBJ1-5	TRBV6-5	-	TRBD1	TGTGCCAGCAGCTCCGTAGAACAGGGGAGTCAGCCCCAGCATTTT	CASSSVEQGSQPQHF
TRBJ2-7	TRBV7-2	few	TRBD2	TGTGCCAGCAGCTTAATGGGACTAGCGGGGGGCTCCTACGAGCAGTACTTC	CASSLMGLAGGSYEQYF
TRBJ1-4	TRBV27	-	-	TGTGCCAGCAGCCGCGACAGGCGAAGGGATGAAAAACTGTTTTTT	CASSRDRRRDEKLFF
TRBJ2-3	TRBV11-3	-	TRBD1	TGTGCCAGCAGCGGACGGACAGGGGGCTCGGGGACAGATACGCAGTATTTT	CASSGRTGGSGTDTQYF
TRBJ1-5	TRBV4-1	once	-	TGCGCCAGCAGCCAAGTTCCCCAGGGGTCAGTAGCAAATCAGCCCCAGCATTTT	CASSQVPQGSVANQPQHF
TRBJ1-2	TRBV30	once	TRBD1	TGTGCCTGGAGTGCAACGAAGGGACAGAACTTCTACACCTTC	CAWSATKGQNFYTF
TRBJ1-5	TRBV18	-	-	TGTGCCAGCTCACCAGGGGGCGATCAGCCCCAGCATTTT	CASSPGGDQPQHF
TRBJ1-1	TRBV5-1	-	-	TGCGCCAGCAGCCGGTCAGGATCTAGCGGCTTGAGCACTGAAGCTTTCTTT	CASSRSGSSGLSTEAFF
TRBJ1-1	TRBV14	once	-	TGTGCCAGCAGCCAAGAGTCTGAGGGCTCAGACACTGAAGCTTTCTTT	CASSQESEGSDTEAFF
TRBJ2-3	TRBV4-3	-	-	TGCGCCAGCAGCCAAGATCGACGGCGGTTTAGCACAGATACGCAGTATTTT	CASSQDRRRFSTDTQYF
TRBJ2-7	TRBV29-1	-	TRBD2	TGCAGCGTTGGTTTGGGGGGGTCCTACGAGCAGTACTTC	CSVGLGGSYEQYF
TRBJ1-2	TRBV27	-	-	TGTGCCAGCAGTTTATCCACAGGTTTTAGGCGTGGCTACACCTTC	CASSLSTGFRRGYTF
TRBJ2-3	TRBV5-4	-	TRBD2	TGTGCCAGCAGCCCCGTCGCAGCGGGGTTCACAGATACGCAGTATTTT	CASSPVAAGFTDTQYF
TRBJ2-7	TRBV7-9	-	TRBD1	TGTGCCAGCAGCTCGGACAGGGATATGTACGAGCAGTACTTC	CASSSDRDMYEQYF
TRBJ1-5	TRBV19	-	-	TGTGCCAGTAGTCCGGACAGCGATCAGCCCCAGCATTTT	CASSPDSDQPQHF
TRBJ2-5	TRBV2	-	TRBD1	TGTGCCAGCAGTGGGGACAGGGGACTGGTAGAGACCCAGTACTTC	CASSGDRGLVETQYF
TRBJ2-7	TRBV9	-	-	TGTGCCAGCAGCGTAGGAGGACAGCTTATGGGAGAGCAGTACTTC	CASSVGGQLMGEQYF
TRBJ2-7	TRBV10-3	once	TRBD1	TGTGCCATCAGCCTGGACAGGGTTGGGTACGAGCAGTACTTC	CAISLDRVGYEQYF
TRBJ1-5	TRBV2	few	-	TGTGCCAGCATGGGGCCGGGGGGGGATCAGCCCCAGCATTTT	CASMGPGGDQPQHF
TRBJ2-7	TRBV19	-	TRBD2	TGTGCCAGTAGTCCCCGACTAGCGGGGGCTTACGAGCAGTACTTC	CASSPRLAGAYEQYF
TRBJ2-1	TRBV9	-	-	TGTGCCAGCGAGGACTTTCCAGGCAATGAGCAGTTCTTC	CASEDFPGNEQFF